This T cell receptor (beta chain) came from a study of cytomegalovirus exposure and HLA in healthy donors. PCR used 60 Vbeta primers and 13 Jbeta primers. Assay used: immunoSEQ multiplex PCR; TCRdb lists only in-frame clones, some missing. The sample has 80,000 to 100,000 clones, more than 60% seen once. Deletions cut 9 bases from V and 4 bases from J, with 15 bases between. Germline V gene sequence: CDR1 MRHNA, CDR2 SNTAGT. The CDR3 has 13 residues. The sequenced sample was PBMCs. The origin of this receptor is a man between 45 and 60 years old in good health and CMV-seropositive. V gene TRBV6-4 combines with J gene TRBJ1-1; no reliable D call. This CDR3 is CASSGGVGTEAFF. The CDR3 coding sequence is TGTGCCAGTTCGGGAGGAGTAGGCACTGAAGCTTTCTTT.